The 25 T cell receptor beta chains below were found in one sample sequenced in a study of cytomegalovirus exposure and HLA in healthy donors. This PCR relied on a set of 60 Vbeta primers and 13 Jbeta primers. Data came from immunoSEQ multiplex PCR; TCRdb stores just in-frame clones and leaves some out. The sample contains 130,000 or so clones, more than 60% of which appear only once. Sequencing used PBMCs. The receptors here all came from a woman aged 35 to 49 in good health and CMV-seropositive.

This chain connects TRBV5-8 to TRBJ1-1, with 9 nucleotides matching TRBD1. V gave up 4 bases and J gave up 0 bases; unmatched junction bases: 7. Germline CDR1 reads SGHTS; CDR2 reads YDEGEE. The CDR3 extends over 16 amino acids. The CDR3 sequence: CASSLWTGVMNTEAFF. The CDR3 nucleotides read TGTGCCAGCAGCCTCTGGACAGGGGTCATGAACACTGAAGCTTTCTTT.

This clone was seen only once. The chain recombines TRBV7-2 with TRBJ1-5, with D unresolved. V gave up 5 bases and J gave up 0 bases, with 14 bases separating them. The CDR3 runs to 16 residues. The germline V gene has CDR1 SGHTA and CDR2 FQGNSA. The CDR3 DNA reads as TGTGCCAGCAGCCCAGAGGTGCTCTATAGCAATCAGCCCCAGCATTTT. Translating gives CASSPEVLYSNQPQHF. Full variable domain (outside the CDR3, taken from reference TRBV7-2 and TRBJ1-5): GAGVSQSPSNKVTEKGKDVELRCDPISGHTALYWYRQSLGQGLEFLIYFQGNSAPDKSGLPSDRFSAERTGGSVSTLTIQRTQQEDSAVYLCASSPEVLYSNQPQHFGDGTRLSIL.

The genes are TRBV4-2 and TRBJ1-2, with D unresolved. This CDR3 contains 12 residues. Per the germline V gene, CDR1 is LGHNA and CDR2 is YNFKEQ. V gave up 2 bases and J gave up 6 bases, with 7 bases separating them. CDR3 amino acids: CASSQLVDGYTF. CDR3 DNA: TGTGCCAGCAGCCAATTAGTGGATGGCTACACCTTC.

This clone has more than one count but fewer than ten. The chain has TRBV29-1 and TRBJ2-7; 7 nucleotides match TRBD2. The trim removed 4 bases at V and 6 bases at J, leaving 6 bases unmatched. Germline V gives CDR1 SQVTM, CDR2 ANQGSEA. The CDR3 consists of 12 residues. Written as DNA, the CDR3 is TGCAGCGTTGGGGAGGGTACTGTCGAGCAGTACTTC. The encoded protein is CSVGEGTVEQYF.

The rearrangement links TRBV6-4 to TRBJ1-2; 11 bases are shared with TRBD1. J lost 6 bases, V lost 3 bases, and 9 bases had no gene match. The CDR3 is 16 residues long. Germline V CDR1 and CDR2: MRHNA, SNTAGT. The CDR3 DNA reads as TGTGCCAGCAGTGAGAAGCCCGGACAGGGGGCCGATGGCTACACCTTC. As protein: CASSEKPGQGADGYTF.

Here the CDR3 reads CASRPTGQGGNQPQHF. The CDR3 DNA reads as TGTGCCAGCAGACCAACTGGACAGGGAGGGAATCAGCCCCAGCATTTT. The chain uses TRBV7-8 and TRBJ1-5; the match to TRBD1 covers 8 bases. The V and J ends lost 6 bases and 4 bases, in that order; junction bases with no gene match: 11. In germline, CDR1 is SGHVS, CDR2 FQNEAQ. The CDR3 is 16 amino acids.

The V call is TRBV4-2, the J call TRBJ2-3, with D possibly matching TRBD1 (6 bases). Trimming removed 0 bases at V and 4 bases at J, with 14 bases between. Germline CDR1 and CDR2: LGHNA and YNFKEQ. The CDR3 spans 16 residues. This chain's CDR3 is CASSQELRDISDTQYF. DNA of the CDR3: TGTGCCAGCAGCCAAGAACTTCGGGACATCTCAGATACGCAGTATTTT.

The chain recombines TRBV4-1 with TRBJ2-2; D perhaps matches TRBD1 (5 bases). The ends were cut back, 0 bases at V and 5 bases at J, with 10 bases in the middle. Germline CDR1 is MGHRA and CDR2 is YSYEKL. This CDR3 spans 15 amino acids. The CDR3 reads CASSQEGADTGELFF. The CDR3 nucleotides are TGCGCCAGCAGCCAAGAAGGGGCTGATACCGGGGAGCTGTTTTTT.

On this clone: The junction and the germline gene differ at one end; a read error may be behind it. The chain is built from TRBV6-6 and TRBJ2-7; D not certain. The germline V gene encodes CDR1 MNHNY and CDR2 SVGAGI (reference sequence). The CDR3 sequence is 12 residues long. The CDR3 nucleotides read TGTGCCAGCAGTTCCCGATCCTACGGGCAGTACTTC. Amino acid sequence: CASSSRSYGQYF.

V and J are TRBV30 and TRBJ1-4; 7 bases agree with TRBD1. Germline lookup yields CDR1 GTSNPN and CDR2 SVGIG (reference sequence). After removal of 2 bases from V and 5 bases from J, the junction contained 8 bases not matched to a gene. The CDR3 length is 15 residues. CDR3 protein: CAWSRVTGPNEKLFF. As DNA, the CDR3 is TGTGCCTGGAGTAGGGTGACAGGGCCAAATGAAAAACTGTTTTTT. Complete variable domain (other parts from reference TRBV30 and TRBJ1-4): SQTIHQWPATLVQPVGSPLSLECTVEGTSNPNLYWYRQAAGRGLQLLFYSVGIGQISSEVPQNLSASRPQDRQFILSSKKLLLSDSGFYLCAWSRVTGPNEKLFFGSGTQLSVL.

This clone was detected only once. The chain uses TRBV4-2 and TRBJ1-3, with D possibly TRBD1 on 5 matching bases. The CDR3 extends over 16 amino acids. V lost 0 bases and J 1 base, leaving 10 bases between the germline ends. Germline CDR1 and CDR2: LGHNA and YNFKEQ. Written as DNA, the CDR3 is TGTGCCAGCAGCCAAGATTACGGGGGGTCTGGAAACACCATATATTTT. Translation: CASSQDYGGSGNTIYF.

The chain joins TRBV2 to TRBJ2-5; D may be TRBD2 (7 bases). Matching the DNA end better, TRBJ2-7 makes the J call doubtful. The CDR3 consists of 13 residues. In germline, CDR1 is SNHLY, CDR2 FYNNEI. CDR3 coding DNA: TGTGCCAGCCGGGGGGCGCAAGTCTACGAGCAGTACTTC. It is translated as CASRGAQVYEQYF.

This clone occurred a few times. The chain has TRBV18 and TRBJ2-7, with TRBD2 identical over 7 bases. The CDR3 loop spans 14 amino acids. V trimming: 5 bases; J trimming: 6 bases; junction bases outside the gene matches: 10. Germline loops: CDR1 KGHSH, CDR2 LQKENI. CDR3 DNA sequence: TGTGCCAGCTCATCCCTAGCGGACGCGAGCGAGCAGTACTTC. Residues: CASSSLADASEQYF.

The chain combines TRBV5-6 with TRBJ2-3; 7 bases line up with TRBD2. The V gene end was trimmed by 0 bases and the J gene end by 6 bases; junction bases not matched to a gene: 10. Looked up from germline, CDR1 is SGHDT and CDR2 is YYEEEE. The CDR3 contains 16 residues. The CDR3: CASSLERDSRVDTQYF. DNA for the CDR3: TGTGCCAGCAGCTTGGAGCGGGACTCCCGCGTCGATACGCAGTATTTT. The full variable domain, in which reference TRBV5-6 and TRBJ2-3 provide the parts outside the CDR3, is DAGVTQSPTHLIKTRGQQVTLRCSPKSGHDTVSWYQQALGQGPQFIFQYYEEEERQRGNFPDRFSGHQFPNYSSELNVNALLLGDSALYLCASSLERDSRVDTQYFGPGTRLTVL.

The chain is built from TRBV2 and TRBJ2-7; 8 nucleotides match TRBD1. Per germline, CDR1 SNHLY and CDR2 FYNNEI. This CDR3 comprises 14 residues. J gave up 0 bases and V 6 bases, and 4 bases lay outside the gene matches. DNA for the CDR3: TGTGCCAGCAGCCAGGGGGCAAGCTCCTACGAGCAGTACTTC. Its translation: CASSQGASSYEQYF.

The chain couples TRBV5-4 to TRBJ1-4, with unresolved D. CDR1 SGHNT and CDR2 YYREEE come from the germline V gene (reference sequence). The V gene lost 0 bases and the J gene lost 0 bases, with 6 bases spanning the gap. The CDR3 contains 15 residues. The CDR3 nucleotides read TGTGCCAGCAGCTTGGGCGAAGCAACTAATGAAAAACTGTTTTTT. It translates to CASSLGEATNEKLFF. The whole variable domain, remainder taken from reference TRBV5-4 and TRBJ1-4, is ETGVTQSPTHLIKTRGQQVTLRCSSQSGHNTVSWYQQALGQGPQFIFQYYREEENGRGNFPPRFSGLQFPNYSSELNVNALELDDSALYLCASSLGEATNEKLFFGSGTQLSVL.

This clone was detected only once. The chain uses TRBV11-2 and TRBJ1-2; D might be TRBD1 (5 bases). The V and J ends lost 4 bases and 2 bases respectively, with 11 bases between them. Per the germline V gene, CDR1 is SGHAT and CDR2 is FQNNGV. This CDR3 is built from 14 residues. This CDR3 is CASSSQTANYGYTF. CDR3 bases: TGTGCCAGCAGCTCTCAGACAGCCAACTATGGCTACACCTTC.

The rearrangement uses TRBV7-2 and TRBJ1-2; D perhaps matches TRBD1 (6 bases). The V and J ends lost 4 bases and 3 bases respectively, with 21 bases between them. Per germline, CDR1 SGHTA and CDR2 FQGNSA. CDR3 length: 17 residues. The CDR3 loop reads CASSSPTGRTDYYGYTF. The CDR3 region has the DNA TGTGCCAGCAGCTCCCCGACCGGACGGACAGATTACTATGGCTACACCTTC.

The rearrangement joins TRBV28 to TRBJ1-3; D is uncertain. Germline CDR1 is MDHEN and CDR2 is SYDVKM. V was pared by 5 bases and J by 2 bases, with 10 bases between. The CDR3 covers 14 residues. CDR3 residues: CASSRKAAGNTIYF. The DNA for the CDR3 is TGTGCCAGCAGTCGCAAAGCCGCTGGAAACACCATATATTTT.

The chain recombines TRBV11-2 with TRBJ1-1; D is uncertain. The CDR3 spans 15 residues. Germline-derived CDR1 and CDR2 are SGHAT and FQNNGV. The ends were cut back, 0 bases at V and 0 bases at J, with 8 bases in the middle. CDR3 bases: TGTGCCAGCAGCTTAGAACCCAGGATGAACACTGAAGCTTTCTTT. Protein: CASSLEPRMNTEAFF.

V gene TRBV6-5 combines with J gene TRBJ2-7; D is unclear. The CDR3 sequence is 13 residues long. CDR1 and CDR2 from the germline V gene are MNHEY and SVGAGI. V lost 2 bases and J 7 bases, leaving 12 bases between the germline ends. The CDR3 sequence is CASSYPHTLEQYF. The CDR3 DNA reads as TGTGCCAGCAGTTACCCCCACACGCTGGAGCAGTACTTC.

The rearrangement links TRBV4-3 to TRBJ2-2, with 9 nucleotides matching TRBD1. The V segment lost 4 bases and the J segment 0 bases; nucleotides outside the gene matches: 12. Germline CDR1 reads LGHNA; CDR2 reads YSLEER. This CDR3 comprises 19 residues. The CDR3 region is CASSPDRGHSITNTGELFF. For the CDR3, the DNA is TGCGCCAGCAGCCCGGACAGGGGACACTCGATAACGAACACCGGGGAGCTGTTTTTT.

Many counts were recorded for this clone. The J gene is TRBJ1-1, the V gene TRBV7-2, with 7 bases that match TRBD1. Germline-derived CDR1 and CDR2 are SGHTA and FQGNSA. The CDR3 consists of 13 residues. Losses at the gene ends were 9 bases for V and 0 bases for J; bases not matched to a gene: 4. The CDR3 sequence is CASTGQLNTEAFF. The CDR3, as DNA: TGTGCCAGTACGGGACAGCTGAACACTGAAGCTTTCTTT. The full variable domain, in which reference TRBV7-2 and TRBJ1-1 provide the parts outside the CDR3, is GAGVSQSPSNKVTEKGKDVELRCDPISGHTALYWYRQSLGQGLEFLIYFQGNSAPDKSGLPSDRFSAERTGGSVSTLTIQRTQQEDSAVYLCASTGQLNTEAFFGQGTRLTVV.

The chain carries TRBV10-3 and TRBJ1-5; D is possibly TRBD1 (6 bases). The CDR3 is made up of 14 amino acids. V was shortened by 10 bases and J by 0 bases, with 13 bases between the two germline ends. Germline values: CDR1 ENHRY, CDR2 SYGVKD. The CDR3 here is CATSTGHSNQPQHF. CDR3 DNA sequence: TGTGCCACCTCGACAGGTCATAGCAATCAGCCCCAGCATTTT.

This chain links TRBV7-7 with TRBJ1-2, with TRBD1 as a possible D gene (6 bases). Trimming removed 5 bases at V and 4 bases at J, with 11 bases between. The CDR3 consists of 13 residues. The germline CDR1 and CDR2 sequences are SSHAT and FNYEAQ (reference sequence). The CDR3 here is CASSPTGSYGYTF. The CDR3 region has the DNA TGTGCCAGCAGCCCCACAGGGAGCTATGGCTACACCTTC.